This TCR beta chain was sequenced during a study of T cells after yellow fever vaccination. Study-level background: SMART-Seq v4 Ultra Low Input served to prepare low-cell-number fractions. General study findings and limits: Booster sampling recovered most clones from primary vaccination (96% CD4, around 88% CD8). Overlap between CD4 and CD8 compartments was detected for a small share of clonotypes.

They built TCR cDNA with 5'RACE template switching, a step that put in a universal primer site and UMIs. TCRdb itself ran the 5' RACE reads through MiXCR, one entry per CDR3 protein. This sample has 100,000 to 150,000 distinct CDR3 sequences, with 7.4% found just once. This clonotype was detected many times. Its antigen is unknown. J lost 5 bases, V lost 3 bases, and 6 bases had no gene match. The CDR3 extends over 15 amino acids. Here the sequenced sample was CD4+ T cells sorted from PBMCs, taken about 10 days after the first yellow fever vaccination. The receptor comes from a man aged 18 to 29 who received the YFV17D yellow fever vaccine. The rearrangement links TRBV12-3 or TRBV12-4 to TRBJ1-5; 8 nucleotides align to TRBD1. As DNA, the CDR3 is TGTGCCAGCAGTTTCTCCGACAGGGGAGATCAGCCCCAGCATTTT. Protein: CASSFSDRGDQPQHF.